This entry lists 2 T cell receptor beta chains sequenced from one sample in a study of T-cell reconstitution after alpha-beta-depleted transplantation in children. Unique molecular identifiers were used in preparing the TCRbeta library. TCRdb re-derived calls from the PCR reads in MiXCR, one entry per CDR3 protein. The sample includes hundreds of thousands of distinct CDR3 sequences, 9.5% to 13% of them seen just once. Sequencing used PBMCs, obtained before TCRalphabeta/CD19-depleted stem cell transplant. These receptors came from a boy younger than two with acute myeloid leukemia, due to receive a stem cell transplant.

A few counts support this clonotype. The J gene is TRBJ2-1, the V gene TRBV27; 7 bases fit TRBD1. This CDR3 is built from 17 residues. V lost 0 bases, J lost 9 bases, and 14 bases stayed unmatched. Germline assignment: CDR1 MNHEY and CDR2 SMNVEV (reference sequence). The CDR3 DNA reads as TGTGCCAGCAGTTTATCGGCCGACAGGGTGGATTATGGTGAGCAGTTCTTC. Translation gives CASSLSADRVDYGEQFF.

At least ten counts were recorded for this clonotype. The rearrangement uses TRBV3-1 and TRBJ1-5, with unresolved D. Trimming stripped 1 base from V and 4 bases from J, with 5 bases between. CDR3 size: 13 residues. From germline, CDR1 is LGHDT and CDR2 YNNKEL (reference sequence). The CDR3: CASSQVRNQPQHF. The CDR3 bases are TGTGCCAGCAGCCAAGTCAGAAATCAGCCCCAGCATTTT.